The 26 T cell receptor beta chains listed next were all sequenced from one sample in a study of blood T cells in healthy people across ages. Alongside a J-beta primer mix, a sample-barcoded 5' primer served in a second PCR lasting roughly 7 to 11 cycles. MiXCR was run by TCRdb on the 5' RACE reads, yielding one entry per CDR3 protein. The sample consists of about 930,000 distinct CDR3 sequences, approximately 32% of them appearing once. These data were likewise used in another study, on T cells of mothers and their children.

Source material: blood. These receptors were obtained from a middle-aged woman in good health.

This clonotype has ten or more counts. This sequence joins TRBV7-6 and TRBJ2-1; 10 nucleotides match TRBD1. The CDR3 runs 16 residues. Germline lookup yields CDR1 SGHVS and CDR2 FNYEAQ. Losses at the gene ends were 1 base for V and 8 bases for J; bases not matched to a gene: 8. CDR3 sequence: CASSLDGQGGMDEQFF. CDR3 sequence (DNA): TGTGCCAGCAGCTTAGATGGACAGGGGGGAATGGATGAGCAGTTCTTC.

This CDR3 reads CASSPYPTGVYGYTF. The CDR3 nucleotides read TGTGCCAGCAGTCCCTACCCGACAGGAGTGTATGGCTACACCTTC. The chain recombines TRBV27 with TRBJ1-2, with D tentatively TRBD1 (6 bases). V shed 5 bases and J shed 5 bases, with 18 bases lying between them. CDR1 and CDR2 from the germline V gene are MNHEY and SMNVEV (reference sequence). The CDR3 is 15 residues long.

V and J are TRBV7-3 and TRBJ2-7; D may be TRBD1 (5 bases). CDR3 length: 14 amino acids. Germline V CDR1 and CDR2: SGHTA, FQGTGA. V lost 5 bases, J lost 3 bases, and 14 bases lay in between. CDR3: CASSPGHSNYEQYF. DNA for the CDR3: TGTGCCAGCAGCCCCGGACATTCGAACTACGAGCAGTACTTC.

This clonotype was found a few times. V and J are TRBV6-5 and TRBJ1-1, with 7 positions matching TRBD1. The trim removed 3 bases at V and 7 bases at J, leaving 5 bases unmatched. Germline values: CDR1 MNHEY, CDR2 SVGAGI. This CDR3 has 13 amino acids. CDR3 protein: CASSYEGALEAFF. The CDR3 DNA reads as TGTGCCAGCAGTTATGAGGGGGCGCTTGAAGCTTTCTTT.

This clonotype was observed a handful of times. This could be a read error, since a much larger clone is one nucleotide away. CDR3 coding DNA: TGTGCCAGCAGCCAAGAGGGGACAGGGGGCTACGAGCAGTACTTC. It is translated as CASSQEGTGGYEQYF. The genes are TRBV14 and TRBJ2-7, with 11 bases matching TRBD1. Per the germline V gene, CDR1 is SGHDN and CDR2 is FVKESK. The CDR3 is 15 residues long. The V segment lost 0 bases and the J segment 3 bases; nucleotides outside the gene matches: 1.

This clonotype was recorded only once. This may be a read error: a much more frequent sequence differs by one nucleotide. This CDR3 is CAPSGGVRAKNIQYF. CDR3 nucleotides: TGCGCCCCCAGCGGCGGGGTTAGAGCCAAAAACATTCAGTACTTC. This chain connects TRBV5-1 to TRBJ2-4; TRBD2 is a possible D gene (6 bases). V lost 10 bases and J 0 bases, leaving 17 bases between the germline ends. This CDR3 has 15 residues. Germline values: CDR1 SGHRS, CDR2 YFSETQ. Supplemented by reference TRBV5-1 and TRBJ2-4, the full variable domain reads KAGVTQTPRYLIKTRGQQVTLSCSPISGHRSVSWYQQTPGQGLQFLFEYFSETQRNKGNFPGRFSGRQFSNSRSEMNVSTLELGDSALYLCAPSGGVRAKNIQYFGAGTRLSVL.

The chain employs TRBV2 and TRBJ2-3, with D uncertain. The CDR3 is 11 amino acids. Germline assignment: CDR1 SNHLY and CDR2 FYNNEI. V was pared by 10 bases and J by 1 base, with 6 bases between. The CDR3, as DNA: TGTGCCACTCGCGGCACAGATACGCAGTATTTT. It yields the protein CATRGTDTQYF.

This clonotype has at least ten counts. This chain links TRBV9 with TRBJ2-5; possible D gene TRBD2, 5 bases. This CDR3 is built from 13 residues. V was clipped by 0 bases and J by 10 bases, with 13 bases between them. Germline V gene sequence: CDR1 SGDLS, CDR2 YYNGEE. CDR3 bases: TGTGCCAGCAGCGTAGTCGACGGAGGAAGCCAGTACTTC. This sequence encodes CASSVVDGGSQYF. Based on the CDR3 plus reference TRBV9 and TRBJ2-5, the full variable domain is DSGVTQTPKHLITATGQRVTLRCSPRSGDLSVYWYQQSLDQGLQFLIQYYNGEERAKGNILERFSAQQFPDLHSELNLSSLELGDSALYFCASSVVDGGSQYFGPGTRLLVL.

The chain links TRBV29-1 to TRBJ1-1, with D perhaps matching TRBD1 (6 bases). The germline CDR1 and CDR2 sequences are SQVTM and ANQGSEA. The CDR3 is 14 amino acids. V lost 4 bases, J lost 4 bases, and 16 bases lay in between. This chain's CDR3 is CSVGAGDLVTEAFF. The CDR3 nucleotides are TGCAGCGTTGGGGCAGGGGACTTGGTCACTGAAGCTTTCTTT.

The table lists this clonotype with many counts. CDR3 nucleotide sequence: TGTGCCAGCACCCGCGGACAGGCGTCCTACGAGCAGTACTTC. This translates into CASTRGQASYEQYF. The chain recombines TRBV12-3 or TRBV12-4 with TRBJ2-7, with TRBD1 matching over 7 bases. J was trimmed by 1 base and V by 7 bases; bases with no gene match: 7. This CDR3 has 14 amino acids.

This clonotype was seen at least ten times. The chain uses TRBV27 and TRBJ2-7; 8 nucleotides align to TRBD2. Looked up from germline, CDR1 is MNHEY and CDR2 is SMNVEV (reference sequence). V gave up 4 bases and J gave up 2 bases; unmatched junction bases: 4. The CDR3 spans 14 residues. The DNA of the CDR3 is TGTGCCAGCAGTTGGGCTAGCGGGCCCTACGAGCAGTACTTC. Its protein is CASSWASGPYEQYF.

In its sample, this clonotype was seen a few times. The genes are TRBV4-3 and TRBJ2-5; D unresolved. V was clipped by 1 base and J by 2 bases, with 8 bases between them. The CDR3 extends over 14 amino acids. Germline CDR1 reads LGHNA; CDR2 reads YSLEER. The CDR3 DNA is TGCGCCAGCAGCCAAGGCAGATTTCAAGAGACCCAGTACTTC. Protein product: CASSQGRFQETQYF.

The chain joins TRBV29-1 to TRBJ1-1, with 8 nucleotides matching TRBD1. V shed 4 bases and J 9 bases; nucleotides not matched to a gene: 10. There are 13 residues in the CDR3. CDR1 is SQVTM and CDR2 is ANQGSEA in the germline V gene. The CDR3 sequence is CSVGQGTGRKAFF. The CDR3, as DNA: TGCAGCGTTGGACAGGGGACGGGTAGAAAAGCTTTCTTT.

As for this clonotype: A much more abundant neighbour one base away suggests this may be a read error. This chain uses TRBV20-1 with TRBJ2-7; D tentatively reads TRBD1 or TRBD2 (5 bases each). The ends were cut back, 5 bases at V and 5 bases at J, with 19 bases in the middle. Looked up from germline, CDR1 is DFQATT and CDR2 is SNEGSKA (reference sequence). This CDR3 contains 14 residues. The CDR3 protein is CSASSGPLGDEQYF. The CDR3 DNA reads as TGCAGTGCTTCCTCTGGTCCCCTGGGGGACGAGCAGTACTTC.

About this clonotype itself: An end of the junction differs from the germline gene, which may be a read error. The J gene is TRBJ2-7, the V gene TRBV4-3, with 11 positions matching TRBD2. This CDR3 contains 17 residues. Germline V gives CDR1 LGHNA, CDR2 YSLEER. CDR3 nucleotide sequence: TGCGCCAGCGGCCAAGATTCACCTAGCGGGGGGACCTACGAGCAGTACTTC. This codes for CASGQDSPSGGTYEQYF.

The chain links TRBV3-1 to TRBJ1-5; D is unclear. The CDR3 loop spans 13 amino acids. Germline lookup yields CDR1 LGHDT and CDR2 YNNKEL (reference sequence). V lost 2 bases and J lost 3, with 5 bases in between. The CDR3 loop is CASSQRANQPQHF. DNA of the CDR3: TGTGCCAGCAGCCAAAGGGCCAATCAGCCCCAGCATTTT.

Many counts were recorded for this clonotype. The chain links TRBV6-5 to TRBJ2-6; unclear D gene. Trimming removed 0 bases at V and 0 bases at J, with 12 bases between. The germline CDR1 and CDR2 sequences are MNHEY and SVGAGI. The CDR3 runs 18 residues. The CDR3, as DNA: TGTGCCAGCAGTTACTCGCCCACAGAAAACTCTGGGGCCAACGTCCTGACTTTC. This gives the protein CASSYSPTENSGANVLTF.

This clonotype occurred many times. This chain joins TRBV5-1 and TRBJ2-1, with a possible D match to TRBD1 (5 bases). The germline V and J ends were trimmed by 0 bases and 5 bases, with 9 bases remaining between them. Per germline, CDR1 SGHRS and CDR2 YFSETQ. CDR3 length equals 14 residues. The DNA of the CDR3 is TGCGCCAGCAGCTTGGTAGGGGCTAACAATGAGCAGTTCTTC. It encodes CASSLVGANNEQFF.

This clonotype was counted only a few times. Just one base apart from a much larger clone, this may be a read error. A read error is likely, as this CDR3 ends without the conserved phenylalanine or tryptophan. The V call is TRBV6-1, the J call TRBJ2-1, with a tentative D call TRBD2 (6 bases). Germline CDR1 and CDR2: MNHNS and SASEGT. V gave up 6 bases and J gave up 4 bases, with 16 bases separating them. The CDR3 covers 15 residues. The CDR3 nucleotides read TGTGCCAGCAGGCCGCAGGGTAGCGGTTACAATGAGCAGTTCTTA. Translated, it gives CASRPQGSGYNEQFL.

The gene calls are TRBV7-2 and TRBJ1-1, with D unresolved. There are 12 residues in the CDR3. The germline V and J ends were trimmed by 2 bases and 4 bases, with 5 bases remaining between them. Per germline, CDR1 SGHTA and CDR2 FQGNSA. CDR3 loop: CASSLPLTEAFF. The CDR3 nucleotides are TGTGCCAGCAGCTTACCGCTCACTGAAGCTTTCTTT.

The genes are TRBV7-2 and TRBJ1-5; TRBD1 is a possible D gene (5 bases). Germline V CDR1 and CDR2: SGHTA, FQGNSA. The CDR3 is 15 residues long. V was trimmed by 5 bases and J by 6 bases, leaving 17 bases between them. The CDR3 nucleotides read TGTGCCAGCAGCCAACAAGGGGCAGGGTCTCAGCCCCAGCATTTT. It encodes CASSQQGAGSQPQHF.

Notes on this clonotype: This may arise from a read error, as a much more abundant clone is one base away. The V gene is TRBV7-9, the J gene TRBJ2-7; D uncertain. There are 13 residues in the CDR3. Per the germline V gene, CDR1 is SEHNR and CDR2 is FQNEAQ (reference sequence). V dropped 11 bases and J dropped 0 bases, with 14 bases sitting between them. The DNA for the CDR3 is TGTGCCGGCGGTCCCGGGCTCTCCTACGAGCAGTACTTC. This gives the protein CAGGPGLSYEQYF.

This clonotype showed up many times. The V gene is TRBV20-1, the J gene TRBJ2-3; a possible D gene is TRBD1 (5 bases). The CDR3 spans 15 residues. V lost 4 bases, J lost 7 bases, and 21 bases lay in between. CDR1 is DFQATT and CDR2 is SNEGSKA in the germline V gene (reference sequence). The CDR3 nucleotides read TGCAGTGCTATATTCCAGGGCCGCAGTCGGAATACGCAGTATTTT. It translates to CSAIFQGRSRNTQYF.

This clonotype was picked up a small number of times. The CDR3 reads CAISDRVGQPQHF. As DNA, the CDR3 is TGTGCCATCAGCGACAGGGTTGGACAGCCCCAGCATTTT. The chain has TRBV10-3 and TRBJ1-5; 7 bases fit TRBD1. J was trimmed by 7 bases and V by 6 bases; bases with no gene match: 6. The germline CDR1 and CDR2 sequences are ENHRY and SYGVKD. The CDR3 length is 13 residues.

This clonotype showed up many times. The genes are TRBV7-6 and TRBJ2-3; 9 nucleotides match TRBD2. The trim removed 0 bases at V and 6 bases at J, leaving 4 bases unmatched. CDR1 and CDR2 (germline): SGHVS, FNYEAQ. This CDR3 spans 15 amino acids. CDR3 sequence: CASSLALAGRDTQYF. As DNA, the CDR3 is TGTGCCAGCAGCTTAGCCCTAGCGGGGCGGGATACGCAGTATTTT.

This clonotype was observed at least ten times. The rearrangement joins TRBV20-1 to TRBJ2-4, with 12 bases aligning to TRBD2. The germline V gene encodes CDR1 DFQATT and CDR2 SNEGSKA (reference sequence). J was trimmed by 0 bases and V by 0 bases; bases with no gene match: 9. The CDR3 has 19 amino acids. The CDR3 region is CSARDILLAGGVAKNIQYF. The CDR3 bases are TGCAGTGCTAGAGATATTTTACTAGCGGGGGGCGTAGCCAAAAACATTCAGTACTTC.